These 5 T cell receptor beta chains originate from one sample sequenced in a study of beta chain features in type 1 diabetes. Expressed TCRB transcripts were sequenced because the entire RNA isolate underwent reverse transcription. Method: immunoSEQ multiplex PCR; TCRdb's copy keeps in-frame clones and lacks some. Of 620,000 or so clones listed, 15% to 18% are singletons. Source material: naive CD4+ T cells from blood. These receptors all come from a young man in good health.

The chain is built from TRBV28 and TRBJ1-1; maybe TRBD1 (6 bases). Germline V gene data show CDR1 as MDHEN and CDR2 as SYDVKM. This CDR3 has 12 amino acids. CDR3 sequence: CALGGPNTEAFF. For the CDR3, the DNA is TGTGCGCTGGGGGGCCCAAACACTGAAGCTTTCTTT.

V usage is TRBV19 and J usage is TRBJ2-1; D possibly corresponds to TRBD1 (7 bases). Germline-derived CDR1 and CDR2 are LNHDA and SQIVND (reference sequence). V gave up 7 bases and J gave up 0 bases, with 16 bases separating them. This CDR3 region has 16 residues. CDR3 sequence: CASNPQGRSSYNEQFF. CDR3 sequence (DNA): TGTGCCAGTAACCCACAGGGGAGGAGCTCCTACAATGAGCAGTTCTTC. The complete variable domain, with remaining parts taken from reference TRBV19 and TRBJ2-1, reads DGGITQSPKYLFRKEGQNVTLSCEQNLNHDAMYWYRQDPGQGLRLIYYSQIVNDFQKGDIAEGYSVSREKKESFPLTVTSAQKNPTAFYLCASNPQGRSSYNEQFFGPGTRLTVL.

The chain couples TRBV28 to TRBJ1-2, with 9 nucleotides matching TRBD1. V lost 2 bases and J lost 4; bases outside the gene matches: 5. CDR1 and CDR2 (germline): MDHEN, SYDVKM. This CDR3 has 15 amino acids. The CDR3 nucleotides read TGTGCCAGCAGTTTAAGACAGGGGGTCCCCTATGGCTACACCTTC. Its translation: CASSLRQGVPYGYTF.

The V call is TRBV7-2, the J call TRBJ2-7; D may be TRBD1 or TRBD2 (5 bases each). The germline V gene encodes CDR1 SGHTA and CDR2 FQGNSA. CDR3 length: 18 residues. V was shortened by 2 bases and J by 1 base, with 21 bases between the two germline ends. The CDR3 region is CASSLWAGIDRGSYEQYF. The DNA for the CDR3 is TGTGCCAGCAGCTTATGGGCAGGGATTGATCGGGGTTCCTACGAGCAGTACTTC.

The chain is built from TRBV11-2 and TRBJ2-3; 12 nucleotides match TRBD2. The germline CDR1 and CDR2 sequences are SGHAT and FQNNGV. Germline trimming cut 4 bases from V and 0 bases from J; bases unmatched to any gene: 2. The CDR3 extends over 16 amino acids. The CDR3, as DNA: TGTGCCAGCAGCTCCGGGACTAGCGGGAGCACAGATACGCAGTATTTT. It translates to CASSSGTSGSTDTQYF.